The T cell receptor (beta chain) described here comes from a study of blood T cell repertoires in COVID-19. The overall study: There were acute and convalescent COVID-19 samples, and they came from the United States, Italy and Spain. PBMCs, B-cell-depleted T cells, or T cells were the source of the cDNA or gDNA that made up the material.

The CDR3 totals 16 residues. Germline CDR1 is MNHEY and CDR2 is SVGEGT. Trimming took off 2 bases at V and 2 bases at J, with 13 bases between the two ends. As handled by the study authors: Quantification of nucleated cells was approximated via reference gene primer amplification. Assay: immunoSEQ multiplex PCR; the TCRdb copy retains only in-frame clones and omits some. V and J calls and clone size come straight from that table; D and trimming were deduced from the DNA. The sample shows roughly 340,000 clones, around 90% of them seen only once. This TCR was recovered from a woman between 18 and 30 years old who had recovered from COVID-19. The chain recombines TRBV6-2 or TRBV6-3 with TRBJ2-1, with TRBD2 as a possible D gene (6 bases). The sequencing input was peripheral blood. CDR3 sequence (DNA): TGTGCCAGCAGTTACGTCTTTCGGGAGCCCTACAATGAGCAGTTCTTC. It translates to CASSYVFREPYNEQFF.